Listed below are T cell receptor beta chains from one sample, sequenced in a study of cytomegalovirus exposure and HLA in healthy donors. Generated by immunoSEQ multiplex PCR, the TCRdb table keeps only in-frame clones and is missing some. The sample includes more than 95,000 clones, 81% of them seen just once. The source material was PBMCs. These receptor sequences come from a woman aged 25 to 39 in good health and CMV-seronegative. CDR3s include the opening cysteine and the closing phenylalanine or tryptophan. D genes are given only for firm matches. The size entry is marked missing in some rows and otherwise reads once, few, many or a size class.

clone_size	v_call	j_call	d_call	cdr3_nt	cdr3_aa
NA	TRBV5-3	TRBJ1-1	NA	TGTGCCAGAAGCCAAACCCAGACTTACACTGAAGCTTTCTTT	CARSQTQTYTEAFF
NA	TRBV7-6	TRBJ2-1	NA	TGTGCCAGCAGCTTCGGGGGTTATAGGAATGAGCAGTTCTTC	CASSFGGYRNEQFF
NA	TRBV5-8	TRBJ1-5	TRBD1	TGTGCCAGCAGCCATGGCGGGGGACAGGGGGCGCGGCAGCCCCAGCATTTT	CASSHGGGQGARQPQHF
NA	TRBV19	TRBJ2-1	NA	TGTGCCACCCGGACTCAGTACAATGAGCAGTTCTTC	CATRTQYNEQFF
NA	TRBV29-1	TRBJ2-1	NA	TGCAGCGTTGTAAGTGAATTCACTGTCAACAATGAGCAGTTCTTC	CSVVSEFTVNNEQFF
NA	TRBV27	TRBJ2-7	NA	TGTGCCAGCAGTGACAGAACCTACGAGCAGTACTTC	CASSDRTYEQYF
NA	TRBV5-6	TRBJ2-3	NA	TGTGCCAGCAGCGGGGCCGCGGTCGCGCAGTATTTT	CASSGAAVAQYF
few	TRBV6-1	TRBJ1-2	NA	TGTGCCAGCGGCTCAGGGTATGGCTACACCTTC	CASGSGYGYTF
NA	TRBV4-2	TRBJ2-3	TRBD2	TGTGCCAGCAGCTCGGCAGGGACTATTAGCACAGATACGCAGTATTTT	CASSSAGTISTDTQYF
NA	TRBV9	TRBJ2-5	NA	TGTGCCAGCTTCCGGGGTCGGCAGGAGACCCAGTACTTC	CASFRGRQETQYF
NA	TRBV6-1	TRBJ1-2	TRBD1	TGTGCCAGCAGCGCCGACAGGGTCCGCTATGGCTACACCTTC	CASSADRVRYGYTF
once	TRBV1	TRBJ2-6	NA	TGCACCAGCAGCCAGTCCTCGAGCGGGGGCCCCGTCCTGACTTTC	CTSSQSSSGGPVLTF
NA	TRBV19	TRBJ1-2	NA	TGTGCCAGTAGGATTGGACACAACTATGGCTACACCTTC	CASRIGHNYGYTF
NA	TRBV10-3	TRBJ2-1	TRBD2	TGTGCCATCAGTACCGACCTAAGCGGGGGGTCTTACAATGAGCAGTTCTTC	CAISTDLSGGSYNEQFF
NA	TRBV5-4	TRBJ1-1	TRBD1	TGTGCCAGCAGCCCTACCGACAGGGGCACTGAAGCTTTCTTT	CASSPTDRGTEAFF
NA	TRBV4-1	TRBJ1-1	TRBD1	TGCGCCAGCAGCCAAGAATGGCCCTGGGCAGGGGGCTTGACTGAAGCTTTCTTT	CASSQEWPWAGGLTEAFF
NA	TRBV27	TRBJ2-3	NA	TGTGCCAGCAGTAAATGGAGTCGCTATACAGATACGCAGTATTTT	CASSKWSRYTDTQYF
few	TRBV13	TRBJ2-7	NA	TGTGCCAGCAGCTTAGAACAAGGAGGGATCCCGGGGCTCGAGCAGTACTTC	CASSLEQGGIPGLEQYF
few	TRBV10-2	TRBJ1-2	NA	TGCGCCGCCCTGCCGTCACGAGGCTATGGCTACACCTTC	CAALPSRGYGYTF
NA	TRBV9	TRBJ1-1	TRBD1	TGTGCCAGCAGCGTAGGCTGGGGGGGACAGGGGGGATGGACTGAAGCTTTCTTT	CASSVGWGGQGGWTEAFF
NA	TRBV2	TRBJ2-3	NA	TGTGCCACCCTCAGGAGAGGGCCTAGCACAGATACGCAGTATTTT	CATLRRGPSTDTQYF
few	TRBV4-1	TRBJ1-2	NA	TGCGCCAGCAGCCCCGGCTATGGCTACACCTTC	CASSPGYGYTF
NA	TRBV9	TRBJ2-3	TRBD2	TGTGCCAGCAGCGTAGGGACTAGCGGGAGGGCCCACCGAGGCACAGATACGCAGTATTTT	CASSVGTSGRAHRGTDTQYF
few	TRBV18	TRBJ2-4	NA	TGTGCCAGCTCACCCCGCCGGGAGATTCTAGCCAAAAACATTCAGTACTTC	CASSPRREILAKNIQYF
NA	TRBV10-3	TRBJ2-7	TRBD1	TGTGCCATCAGTGAGGGGACAGGGGGTAACGAGCAGTACTTC	CAISEGTGGNEQYF
NA	TRBV6-1	TRBJ2-5	NA	TGTGCCAGCAGTGACGTCTCCGTGGAGACCCAGTACTTC	CASSDVSVETQYF
NA	TRBV19	TRBJ1-2	NA	TGCGCGATCGCCGGGGGGGAAAACTATGGCTACACCTTC	CAIAGGENYGYTF
NA	TRBV7-9	TRBJ1-5	NA	TGTGCCAGCAGCTTAGAGACAGGTGGTCAGCCCCAGCATTTT	CASSLETGGQPQHF
NA	TRBV10-1	TRBJ2-2	TRBD2	TGCGCCAGCAGTGAGTCGAAAAGGGAGAGATGGACTAGCGGGGGCCCGAACACCGGGGAGCTGTTTTTT	CASSESKRERWTSGGPNTGELFF
few	TRBV4-1	TRBJ1-2	NA	TGCGCCAGCAGCCAACTCAGTGGGGGGGCGAAAGGCTACACCTTC	CASSQLSGGAKGYTF
NA	TRBV19	TRBJ1-6	NA	TGTGCCAGTAGTATGTATAGCTCCTATAATTCACCCCTCCACTTT	CASSMYSSYNSPLHF
once	TRBV10-3	TRBJ2-7	TRBD2	TGTGCCATCAGTGAGTCCTCTAGCGGCGAGCAGTACTTC	CAISESSSGEQYF
NA	TRBV6-5	TRBJ2-2	NA	TGTGCCAGCAGCCTTAGAGCTACGAACACCGGGGAGCTGTTTTTT	CASSLRATNTGELFF
NA	TRBV28	TRBJ1-5	NA	TGTGCCAGCAGTTTGGTGGGAGGGAGTAGCAATCAGCCCCAGCATTTT	CASSLVGGSSNQPQHF
NA	TRBV10-3	TRBJ2-1	TRBD2	TGTGCCATCAGTGAATCGGACAAGTCATGGCTAGCGGGAAAGTATGAGCAGTTCTTC	CAISESDKSWLAGKYEQFF
NA	TRBV28	TRBJ2-5	TRBD1	TGTGCCAGCAGTTTACTAGGGACAGGCAACAAGCAGTACTTC	CASSLLGTGNKQYF
NA	TRBV4-2	TRBJ2-3	TRBD1	TGTGCCAGCAGCCAGCCCGGAACGGGACAGGGTTTGCCCACAGATACGCAGTATTTT	CASSQPGTGQGLPTDTQYF
NA	TRBV5-1	TRBJ1-2	NA	TGCGCCAGCAGCGTGGACAAGAACTATGGCTACACCTTC	CASSVDKNYGYTF
NA	TRBV7-9	TRBJ1-2	NA	TGTGCCAGCAGCTTAGGAAGGAGGAGGGAGGAGAACTATGGCTACACCTTC	CASSLGRRREENYGYTF
NA	TRBV5-6	TRBJ2-2	NA	TGTGCCAGCAGCTTGGCCCAGGACTGGCCGACCGGGGAGCTGTTTTTT	CASSLAQDWPTGELFF
NA	TRBV6-1	TRBJ1-1	NA	TGTGCCAGCAGTGAAGCGCGACAGGCCTACACTGAAGCTTTCTTT	CASSEARQAYTEAFF
NA	TRBV6-5	TRBJ1-1	NA	TGTGCCAGCAGTCGGAGCGAGAACACTGAAGCTTTCTTT	CASSRSENTEAFF
NA	TRBV27	TRBJ2-2	TRBD2	TGTGCCAGCACTATTTTGGTTACCGGGACTAGAGTAACCGGGGAGCTGTTTTTT	CASTILVTGTRVTGELFF
NA	TRBV6-5	TRBJ1-1	NA	TGTGCCAGCAAACAGAACACTGAAGCTTTCTTT	CASKQNTEAFF
NA	TRBV6-1	TRBJ1-6	TRBD1	TGTGCCAGCAGTGACCCCAGGGACAGGGGGTATAATTCACCCCTCCACTTT	CASSDPRDRGYNSPLHF
NA	TRBV6-1	TRBJ2-7	TRBD1	TGTGCCAGCAGTGAGGGCGGGACAGGGTTCCACGAGCAGTACTTC	CASSEGGTGFHEQYF
once	TRBV14	TRBJ1-3	NA	TGTGCCAGCAGCCACTGGTCACAGGGTTACACCATATATTTT	CASSHWSQGYTIYF
NA	TRBV7-9	TRBJ2-7	NA	TGTGCCAGCAGCAAGTTAGTCTACGAGCAGTACTTC	CASSKLVYEQYF
NA	TRBV19	TRBJ1-6	NA	TGTGCCAGCACCCGGTGGGCCCACGGTGATAATTCACCCCTCCACTTT	CASTRWAHGDNSPLHF
NA	TRBV7-9	TRBJ2-7	TRBD1	TGTGCCAGCAGCCCCACAGGGGGCGAGCAGTACTTC	CASSPTGGEQYF
NA	TRBV7-2	TRBJ2-1	NA	TGTGCCAGCAGCCCGCGCCAGGGGCTATACTCCTACAATGAGCAGTTCTTC	CASSPRQGLYSYNEQFF